This entry lists 13 T cell receptor beta chains sequenced from one sample in a study of T cells in Graves' hyperthyroidism and ophthalmopathy. The TCR beta CDR3 regions underwent amplification using RNA transcripts as the source. The HTBI primer set drove a first-round RT-PCR of the TCR CDR3. TCRdb reanalysed the multiplex PCR reads using MiXCR and keeps one entry per CDR3 protein. The top ten hold about 45% of the sample, which has fewer than 110,000 distinct CDR3 sequences, approximately 15% seen once. Sequenced input: blood. Receptor source: a woman aged 50 to 60 with Graves' hyperthyroidism.

At least ten counts were recorded for this clonotype. The J gene is TRBJ2-5, the V gene TRBV18, with no clear D. Germline values: CDR1 KGHSH, CDR2 LQKENI. Trimming pared 5 bases from V and 4 bases from J, leaving 23 bases between. The CDR3 totals 17 residues. CDR3 in DNA: TGTGCCAGCTCAGGAGCACCGCCCCCTCTATCACGAGAGACCCAGTACTTC. Protein product: CASSGAPPPLSRETQYF.

Details on this clonotype: Possible read error: a much larger clone is one base away. V is TRBV6-1 and J is TRBJ2-7; D possibly corresponds to TRBD1 (5 bases). Looked up from germline, CDR1 is MNHNS and CDR2 is SASEGT. This CDR3 comprises 14 residues. Trimming cost V 3 bases and J 6 bases, with 15 bases left between them. CDR3 protein: CASSESPGSGEQYF. CDR3 in DNA: TGTGCCAGCAGTGAGTCTCCAGGGTCGGGCGAGCAGTACTTC.

This clonotype was seen repeatedly, ten times or more. This chain joins TRBV6-1 and TRBJ1-2; 8 bases fit TRBD1. J lost 5 bases, V lost 5 bases, and 7 bases had no gene match. The germline gives CDR1 MNHNS, CDR2 SASEGT. The CDR3 contains 14 residues. CDR3 in amino acids: CASSFGTGVYGYTF. CDR3 sequence (DNA): TGTGCCAGCAGTTTTGGGACAGGAGTGTATGGCTACACCTTC.

This clonotype was recorded many times. The chain carries TRBV6-1 and TRBJ2-1; D is possibly TRBD2 (7 bases). The CDR3 sequence is 13 residues long. V was shortened by 8 bases and J by 7 bases, with 15 bases between the two germline ends. Germline-derived CDR1 and CDR2 are MNHNS and SASEGT. The CDR3 region has the DNA TGTGCCAGCGGAATAGGGGGAGGGAATGAGCAGTTCTTC. The encoded protein is CASGIGGGNEQFF.

This clonotype was recorded at least ten times. J is TRBJ2-1 and V is TRBV2; 10 bases are a match to TRBD2. This CDR3 comprises 16 residues. Looked up from germline, CDR1 is SNHLY and CDR2 is FYNNEI. V shed 6 bases, J shed 7 bases, and the junction held 12 bases outside the gene matches. This CDR3 is CASSARASGRGNEQFF. In DNA, the CDR3 is TGTGCCAGCAGCGCCAGGGCGAGCGGGAGGGGGAATGAGCAGTTCTTC.

This clonotype was seen repeatedly, ten times or more. The genes are TRBV14 and TRBJ1-6, with D possibly being TRBD1 (6 bases). Trimming shortened V by 0 bases and J by 4 bases, and 10 bases separated the two germline ends. CDR3 length equals 16 residues. The germline CDR1 and CDR2 sequences are SGHDN and FVKESK. CDR3 amino acids: CASSQEPQGYNSPLHF. In nucleotides, the CDR3 is TGTGCCAGCAGCCAAGAACCTCAGGGGTATAATTCACCCCTCCACTTT.

This clonotype occurred many times. The chain combines TRBV6-2 or TRBV6-3 with TRBJ2-1; D may be TRBD2 (6 bases). Germline CDR1 and CDR2: MNHEY and SVGEGT. V gave up 3 bases and J gave up 4 bases, with 10 bases separating them. The CDR3 sequence is 14 residues long. The CDR3 DNA sequence: TGTGCCAGCAGTTATACGGGAGAGTACAATGAGCAGTTCTTC. It codes for CASSYTGEYNEQFF.

This chain links TRBV28 with TRBJ2-2; 7 bases are a match to TRBD2. In germline, CDR1 is MDHEN, CDR2 SYDVKM. The CDR3 loop spans 15 amino acids. V was pared by 6 bases and J by 4 bases, with 8 bases of the junction left unmatched. This CDR3 is CASSPPGLFTGELFF. CDR3 sequence (DNA): TGTGCCAGCAGCCCACCGGGACTATTCACCGGGGAGCTGTTTTTT.

The chain employs TRBV3-1 and TRBJ1-1; D is possibly TRBD1 (5 bases). The CDR3 runs 14 residues. Trimming pared 1 base from V and 6 bases from J, leaving 12 bases between. Germline CDR1 is LGHDT and CDR2 is YNNKEL (reference sequence). The CDR3 reads CASSQGNQGSEAFF. The DNA for the CDR3 is TGTGCCAGCAGCCAAGGGAATCAGGGATCTGAAGCTTTCTTT.

This clonotype was recorded many times. The chain couples TRBV20-1 to TRBJ1-5; TRBD1 aligns across 12 bases. The CDR3 extends over 15 amino acids. The trim removed 5 bases at V and 0 bases at J, leaving 2 bases unmatched. Germline values: CDR1 DFQATT, CDR2 SNEGSKA (reference sequence). The CDR3 nucleotides are TGCAGTGCTCGGGACAGGGGGCATAGCAATCAGCCCCAGCATTTT. It codes for CSARDRGHSNQPQHF.

This clonotype was seen many times. J is TRBJ2-5 and V is TRBV29-1; perhaps TRBD2 as D (6 bases). The CDR3 is 16 residues long. V dropped 1 base and J dropped 5 bases, with 20 bases sitting between them. Looked up from germline, CDR1 is SQVTM and CDR2 is ANQGSEA. CDR3 sequence reads: CSVEGESAGTRETQYF. The DNA for the CDR3 is TGCAGCGTTGAAGGGGAAAGTGCGGGAACCCGGGAGACCCAGTACTTC. The full variable domain, completed using reference TRBV29-1 and TRBJ2-5, is SAVISQKPSRDICQRGTSLTIQCQVDSQVTMMFWYRQQPGQSLTLIATANQGSEATYESGFVIDKFPISRPNLTFSTLTVSNMSPEDSSIYLCSVEGESAGTRETQYFGPGTRLLVL.

There are many counts of this clonotype. The chain links TRBV24-1 to TRBJ2-1; 8 bases align to TRBD2. Germline V gene sequence: CDR1 KGHDR, CDR2 SFDVKD. CDR3 length equals 14 residues. J was trimmed by 9 bases and V by 6 bases; bases with no gene match: 9. The CDR3 coding sequence is TGTGCCACCAGTCTCGGGAGGGCCAACGTTGAGCAGTTCTTC. Its protein product is CATSLGRANVEQFF.

In its sample, this clonotype was seen many times. The gene calls are TRBV5-1 and TRBJ1-1; D remains ambiguous. V lost 0 bases and J 1 base, leaving 7 bases between the germline ends. The CDR3 runs 14 residues. CDR1 is SGHRS and CDR2 is YFSETQ in the germline V gene. CDR3 coding DNA: TGCGCCAGCAGCTTGGAGACAAGGAACACTGAAGCTTTCTTT. Its protein product is CASSLETRNTEAFF.